Shown below are 10 T cell receptor beta chains from a single sample sequenced in a study of blood T cell repertoires in COVID-19. Some clones are missing from TCRdb's copy, which holds only in-frame ones; the method was immunoSEQ multiplex PCR. The table includes about 140,000 clones, 70% to 90% detected once. Sequenced: peripheral blood. Every receptor here comes from a woman aged 55-75 years with acute or convalescent COVID-19.

This chain links TRBV7-3 with TRBJ2-1, with D unresolved. Trimming left V 2 bases short and J 0 bases short, with 8 bases between. Germline CDR1 SGHTA, CDR2 FQGTGA. The CDR3 totals 15 residues. The DNA of the CDR3 is TGTGCCAGCAGCTTATCTCGTAGCTCCTACAATGAGCAGTTCTTC. This codes for CASSLSRSSYNEQFF.

This clone was counted once. Relative to the germline gene, one junction end is altered; a read error may explain this. The chain combines TRBV28 with TRBJ1-2; D gene unclear. CDR3 size: 11 residues. Germline CDR1 is MDHEN and CDR2 is SYDVKM. This CDR3 reads CASSPRGQPFF. In nucleotides, the CDR3 is TGTGCCAGCAGCCCTCGTGGCCAACCCTTCTTC.

This clone appeared once. The chain uses TRBV5-1 and TRBJ1-2, with D unresolved. The germline CDR1 and CDR2 sequences are SGHRS and YFSETQ. V dropped 0 bases and J dropped 6 bases, with 12 bases sitting between them. The CDR3 is 14 residues long. CDR3 DNA: TGCGCCAGCAGCTTGGCCCTACTCGAAAATGGCTACACCTTC. Protein: CASSLALLENGYTF.

V and J are TRBV4-3 and TRBJ2-7; a weak D match, TRBD1 (6 bases). This CDR3 is 14 amino acids long. Trimming took 4 bases from V and 0 from J, leaving 10 bases between them. Germline CDR1 is LGHNA and CDR2 is YSLEER. The CDR3 reads CASSPGQFSYEQYF. The CDR3 nucleotides read TGCGCCAGCAGCCCGGGACAATTCTCCTACGAGCAGTACTTC.

The chain employs TRBV7-8 and TRBJ1-1; TRBD1 aligns across 8 bases. Trimming removed 5 bases from V and 4 bases from J; junction bases left unmatched: 6. The CDR3 is 14 amino acids. Germline lookup yields CDR1 SGHVS and CDR2 FQNEAQ. The CDR3 here is CASSTGQGSTEAFF. The CDR3 DNA follows: TGTGCCAGCAGCACTGGACAGGGCAGCACTGAAGCTTTCTTT.

This clone was seen just once. The chain links TRBV7-6 to TRBJ1-6; TRBD1 might be the D (6 bases). The CDR3 length is 19 residues. Germline V gene data show CDR1 as SGHVS and CDR2 as FNYEAQ. Deletions cut 4 bases from V and 0 bases from J, with 19 bases between. The CDR3 region has the DNA TGTGCCAGCAGCTCGGGGACAACGACCGGGGACTCCTATAATTCACCCCTCCACTTT. Translation: CASSSGTTTGDSYNSPLHF. Complete variable domain (other parts from reference TRBV7-6 and TRBJ1-6): GAGVSQSPRYKVTKRGQDVALRCDPISGHVSLYWYRQALGQGPEFLTYFNYEAQQDKSGLPNDRFSAERPEGSISTLTIQRTEQRDSAMYRCASSSGTTTGDSYNSPLHFGNGTRLTVT.

The table lists this clone with a count of one. The CDR3 here is CASSPQGTSYNEQFF. Written as DNA, the CDR3 is TGTGCCAGCAGCCCTCAGGGCACTTCCTACAATGAGCAGTTCTTC. This chain uses TRBV9 with TRBJ2-1; the D gene is possibly TRBD1 (5 bases). V lost 4 bases to trimming and J lost 1 base, with 12 bases between them. Germline V gene sequence: CDR1 SGDLS, CDR2 YYNGEE. The CDR3 runs to 15 residues.

This clone has more than one count but fewer than ten. In DNA form, the CDR3 reads TGCGCCAGCAGCTTGGGGTCAGGCCATGCGAAAAACACTGAAGCTTTCTTT. It translates to CASSLGSGHAKNTEAFF. J is TRBJ1-1 and V is TRBV5-1, with D unclear. V shed 0 bases and J shed 2 bases, with 17 bases lying between them. Germline-derived CDR1 and CDR2 are SGHRS and YFSETQ. There are 17 residues in the CDR3.

V is TRBV19 and J is TRBJ2-7; the match to TRBD1 covers 11 bases. This CDR3 spans 16 amino acids. The junction had 7 bases not matched to a gene; V was cut back by 3 bases and J by 3 bases. The V gene's germline CDR1 is LNHDA and CDR2 SQIVND (reference sequence). CDR3 sequence (DNA): TGTGCCAGTAGTATGGGACTGGGACAGGGGGTCTACGAGCAGTACTTC. This translates into CASSMGLGQGVYEQYF.

This sequence joins TRBV15 and TRBJ1-1, with TRBD1 matching over 8 bases. Germline V CDR1 and CDR2: LNHNV, YYDKDF (reference sequence). Unmatched junction bases numbered 9, after V lost 0 bases and J lost 3 bases. The CDR3 has 17 residues. The CDR3 loop is CATSRDLDRATDTEAFF. As DNA, the CDR3 is TGTGCCACCAGCAGAGATCTGGACAGGGCGACGGACACTGAAGCTTTCTTT. Full variable domain (remainder filled in from reference TRBV15 and TRBJ1-1): DAMVIQNPRYQVTQFGKPVTLSCSQTLNHNVMYWYQQKSSQAPKLLFHYYDKDFNNEADTPDNFQSRRPNTSFCFLDIRSPGLGDTAMYLCATSRDLDRATDTEAFFGQGTRLTVV.